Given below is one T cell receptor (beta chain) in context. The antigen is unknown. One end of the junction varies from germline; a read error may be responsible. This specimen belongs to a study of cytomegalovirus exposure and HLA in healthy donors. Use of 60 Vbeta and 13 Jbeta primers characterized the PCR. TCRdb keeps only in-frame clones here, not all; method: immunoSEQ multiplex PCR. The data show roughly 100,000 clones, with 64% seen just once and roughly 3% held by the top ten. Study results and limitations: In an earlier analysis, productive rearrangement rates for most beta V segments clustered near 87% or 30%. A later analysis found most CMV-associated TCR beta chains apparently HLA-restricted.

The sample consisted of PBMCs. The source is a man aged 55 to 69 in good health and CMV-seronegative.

CDR3: CSSSLVGQGMKTF. The CDR3, as DNA: TGTTCCAGCAGCTTAGTCGGTCAGGGAATGAAGACCTTC. The genes are TRBV7-9 and TRBJ1-2; a possible D gene is TRBD1 (5 bases). The germline V gene encodes CDR1 SEHNR and CDR2 FQNEAQ (reference sequence). There are 13 residues in the CDR3. The variable domain in full, completed from reference TRBV7-9 and TRBJ1-2, reads DTGVSQNPRHKITKRGQNVTFRCDPISEHNRLYWYRQTLGQGPEFLTYFQNEAQLEKSRLLSDRFSAERPKGSFSTLEIQRTEQGDSAMYLCSSSLVGQGMKTFGSGTRLTVV.